The text below deals with one T cell receptor beta chain. It has no known antigen specificity. Base qualities are missing; no much larger clone stands one base away. Interpreted using the paper, the time point label stands for: before neoadjuvant nivolumab. None of the patients had received prior systemic or radiation treatment, and all were newly diagnosed with stage II-IVA oral cavity squamous cell carcinoma. The cohort was composed of patients with HPV-negative, locally advanced oral cavity squamous cell carcinoma. No culture maintenance or expansion was done, as the peripheral blood mononuclear cells went straight to analysis. Samples were obtained from a longitudinal correlative study of a single-arm phase II trial of neoadjuvant nivolumab in oral cavity squamous cell carcinoma. Subject-matched pre- and post-treatment PBMCs and tumors from three responders and three non-responders were subjected to genomic DNA-based TCRbeta sequencing. Peripheral blood mononuclear cells were collected before nivolumab treatment and were collected again after treatment, at the time of surgery. The Maxwell RSC DNA from Cells kit was used to extract genomic DNA from PBMCs.

The entry originates in a study of neoadjuvant anti-PD-1 for oral cavity cancer (dated by TCRdb to about 2021). For the wider study: Before curative-intent surgical resection, most patients were given three to four biweekly doses of nivolumab at 3 mg/kg. For patients who did not progress, a fourth nivolumab dose was given around day 43, followed by definitive surgical resection on days 50-56. Patients with complete response, partial response or stable disease by RECIST 1.1 were defined as responders, whereas patients with progression were defined as non-responders. The parent correlative cohort had around 11 patients and a response rate of about 31%. The full study reports these points: The TCR analyses had only three patients in each response group, and the authors called for validation in larger cohorts. Higher pretreatment blood Treg/Th17 ratios correlated with both higher pretreatment blood TCRbeta clonality and lower post-treatment tumor TCRbeta clonality. After neoadjuvant nivolumab, T cell clonality (Gini index) in PBMCs was significantly higher in non-responders than in responders.

Relative to germline, V is 6 bases shorter and J is 6 bases shorter, with 12 bases between their ends. The CDR3 contains 12 residues, cysteine and phenylalanine counted. The kept DNA is CDR3 alone, 36 bases in frame from the first base. CDR1 and CDR2 are drawn from the germline V gene (reference sequence): LNHNV, YYDKDF. For deep sequencing, PBMC libraries mostly used approximately 0.45 ug of input genomic DNA, with six replicates for each sample. TCRbeta libraries were prepared with the immunoSEQ hsTCRbeta kit according to the manufacturer's instructions. The completed libraries were mixed into a single pool at 3 nM, then sequenced with an Illumina NovaSeq 6000 S4 flow cell. For the original study's pipeline: Raw data preprocessing and quality control were performed with the immunoSEQ Analyzer. The analysis was limited to productive rearrangements, and each clonotype was defined by a unique CDR3 amino acid sequence. Repertoire clonality was estimated as the Gini-Simpson index, computed with the R package tcR. Gini indices were compared with Student's t test, and associations with tumor size change were assessed by Pearson correlation. The source is immuneACCESS, and TCRdb retained only in-frame sequences with V and J called. Part of the clones is not carried over; for the studies checked, unresolved V genes explain less than half of this, and the remainder is unexplained. The DNA gave D and trimming, while V, J and clone size come from that table. The sample profile shows 72,000 or so clones; about four fifths of them were found once. Jointly, the top ten make up less than 4% of the sample.

The V and J genes are TRBV15 and TRBJ2-7; TRBD2 is perhaps the D gene, given 5 matching bases. This clonotype originated in a person aged 35 to 85 with oral cavity squamous cell carcinoma. This specimen consisted of PBMCs, obtained before nivolumab (anti-PD-1) treatment. The DNA sequence reads TGTGCCACCAGTCAGCGTGCGGGCGAGCAGTACTTC. Protein translation: CATSQRAGEQYF.